This T cell receptor (beta chain) was retrieved from a study of liver allograft versus peripheral blood T cells. About the research overall: Peripheral blood of the recipients supplied T cell receptor repertoires that were compared with those in transplanted livers.

TCRdb re-called the reads through MiXCR, storing one row per CDR3 protein. The sample has some 9,000 distinct CDR3 sequences; roughly 20% are singletons. General observations from the study: Repertoires of T cell receptors that resided inside liver allografts reportedly differed from those in peripheral blood.

Regarding this clonotype: Antigen unknown.

Germline V CDR1 and CDR2: SGHDN, FVKESK. CDR3 length: 13 residues. V lost 0 bases and J 3 bases, leaving 3 bases between the germline ends. The chain is built from TRBV14 and TRBJ1-5; D ambiguous. This TCR came from a human patient who had a liver transplant. Part of the T cells may come from the graft donor. The CDR3 is CASSQDHNQPQHF. DNA for the CDR3: TGTGCCAGCAGCCAAGACCACAATCAGCCCCAGCATTTT.